Below, 12 T cell receptor beta chains from the same sample are listed, as sequenced in a study of Ad26.COV2.S vaccination and SARS-CoV-2 variants. The treatment is: about 20 received Ad26.COV2.S at low or high dose, single or two shots; about 5 received placebo; per-sample allocation not given. Specimens were obtained on day 63 following the first vaccine or placebo injection. The protocol was immunoSEQ multiplex PCR, while the TCRdb copy is restricted to in-frame clones and leaves out a portion. The repertoire holds about 390,000 clones, with about nine tenths as singletons. The sample here was peripheral blood, taken in a trial of Ad26.COV2.S vaccine versus placebo. These receptors all stem from a person between 18 and 59 years old who received the Ad26.COV2.S COVID-19 vaccine or a placebo.

The J gene is TRBJ1-1, the V gene TRBV6-6, with 8 bases aligning to TRBD1. Germline V gene sequence: CDR1 MNHNY, CDR2 SVGAGI (reference sequence). The CDR3 totals 13 residues. V lost 6 bases, J lost 6 bases, and 6 bases stayed unmatched. This CDR3 reads CASSPDRGPEAFF. The CDR3 DNA follows: TGTGCCAGCAGCCCCGACAGGGGCCCTGAAGCTTTCTTT.

The rearrangement uses TRBV4-3 and TRBJ1-2; D is ambiguous. Germline V lookup: CDR1 LGHNA, CDR2 YSLEER. The CDR3 is 15 amino acids. V was clipped by 0 bases and J by 4 bases, with 12 bases between them. CDR3 region: CASSQDRAPGYGYTF. CDR3 nucleotides: TGCGCCAGCAGCCAAGATCGAGCGCCAGGCTATGGCTACACCTTC.

The V gene is TRBV4-1, the J gene TRBJ1-5, with 9 bases lining up with TRBD1. After removal of 1 base from V and 1 base from J, the junction contained 2 bases not matched to a gene. CDR1 and CDR2 (germline): MGHRA, YSYEKL. The length of the CDR3 is 16 residues. CDR3 in amino acids: CASSQVDRGSNQPQHF. The CDR3, as DNA: TGCGCCAGCAGCCAAGTAGACAGGGGGAGCAATCAGCCCCAGCATTTT.

The V gene is TRBV10-3, the J gene TRBJ1-1; D remains unclear. Deletions cut 4 bases from V and 2 bases from J, with 8 bases between. Germline V gene sequence: CDR1 ENHRY, CDR2 SYGVKD. The CDR3 is made up of 13 amino acids. CDR3 sequence: CAISGSANTEAFF. In DNA form, the CDR3 reads TGTGCCATCAGTGGCAGTGCCAACACTGAAGCTTTCTTT.

This rearrangement joins TRBV5-5 to TRBJ1-2, with unresolved D. V shed 0 bases and J shed 2 bases, with 11 bases lying between them. Germline V gives CDR1 SGHKS, CDR2 YYEKEE (reference sequence). This CDR3 is built from 15 residues. The CDR3 bases are TGTGCCAGCAGCTTGGGGGCGGCGTTGAACTATGGCTACACCTTC. The encoded protein is CASSLGAALNYGYTF.

The chain is built from TRBV20-1 and TRBJ1-1, with D uncertain. Germline-derived CDR1 and CDR2 are DFQATT and SNEGSKA (reference sequence). Trimming removed 8 bases from V and 2 bases from J, with 6 bases in between. The CDR3 length is 10 residues. The CDR3 spells CSPGNTEAFF. The CDR3 nucleotides are TGCAGTCCGGGAAACACTGAAGCTTTCTTT.

This clone occurred once. V and J are TRBV6-5 and TRBJ2-3; D is perhaps TRBD1 (5 bases). Trimming removed 1 base from V and 4 bases from J, with 9 bases in between. There are 14 residues in the CDR3. CDR1 is MNHEY, CDR2 SVGAGI, per germline. Here the CDR3 reads CASSYFRVSDTQYF. The CDR3 bases are TGTGCCAGCAGTTACTTCAGGGTTTCAGATACGCAGTATTTT.

The CDR3 coding sequence is TGTGCCAGCAGCTCGCCCTTGACAGGAGCGAGGTCCTACGAGCAGTACTTC. Amino acids: CASSSPLTGARSYEQYF. The V and J genes are TRBV7-2 and TRBJ2-7; D perhaps matches TRBD1 (6 bases). V was trimmed by 4 bases and J by 1 base, leaving 20 bases between them. The CDR3 loop spans 17 amino acids. Germline assignment: CDR1 SGHTA and CDR2 FQGNSA.

The chain combines TRBV6-5 with TRBJ1-1; D call uncertain. Germline V gives CDR1 MNHEY, CDR2 SVGAGI. V was pared by 7 bases and J by 0 bases, with 6 bases between. CDR3 length equals 12 residues. CDR3 nucleotide sequence: TGTGCCAGCAAGCGGATGAACACTGAAGCTTTCTTT. Translation gives CASKRMNTEAFF.

J is TRBJ1-5 and V is TRBV4-3; TRBD1 might be the D (6 bases). Germline CDR1 is LGHNA and CDR2 is YSLEER. The CDR3 is 17 residues long. Between the trimmed V and J ends, which lost 2 bases and 4 bases, there was a span of 18 bases. The CDR3 here is CASSQLSPTDSNQPQHF. The CDR3 coding sequence is TGCGCCAGCAGCCAATTGTCACCTACGGACAGTAATCAGCCCCAGCATTTT.

The CDR3 sequence: CASSISNEQFF. The CDR3 bases are TGTGCCAGTAGTATAAGCAATGAGCAGTTCTTC. The rearrangement joins TRBV19 to TRBJ2-1; D not certain. This CDR3 is built from 11 residues. Germline CDR1 is LNHDA and CDR2 is SQIVND (reference sequence). Trimming left V 2 bases short and J 6 bases short, with 2 bases between.

This chain links TRBV24-1 with TRBJ2-3; no clear D. Trimming took 6 bases from V and 6 from J, leaving 12 bases between them. CDR3 length: 13 residues. Germline loops: CDR1 KGHDR, CDR2 SFDVKD. Written as DNA, the CDR3 is TGTGCCACCAGTCAGAGGTATCTCGATACGCAGTATTTT. This encodes CATSQRYLDTQYF.